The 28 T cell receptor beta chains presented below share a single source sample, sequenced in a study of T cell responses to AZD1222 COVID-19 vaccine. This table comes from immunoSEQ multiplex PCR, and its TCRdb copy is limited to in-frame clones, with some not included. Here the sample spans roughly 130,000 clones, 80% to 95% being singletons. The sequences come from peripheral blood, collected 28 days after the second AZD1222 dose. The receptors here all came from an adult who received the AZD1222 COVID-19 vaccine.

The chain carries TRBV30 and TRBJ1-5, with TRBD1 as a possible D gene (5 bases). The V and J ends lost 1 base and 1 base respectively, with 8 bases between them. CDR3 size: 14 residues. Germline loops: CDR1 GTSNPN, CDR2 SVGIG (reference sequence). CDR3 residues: CAWSGGQSNQPQHF. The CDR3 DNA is TGTGCCTGGAGTGGTGGACAAAGCAATCAGCCCCAGCATTTT.

The CDR3 bases are TGTGCCAGCAGTTTACCACTAGCGTTACACGAGCAGTACTTC. This encodes CASSLPLALHEQYF. The chain is built from TRBV28 and TRBJ2-7, with TRBD2 identical over 7 bases. Germline V gene sequence: CDR1 MDHEN, CDR2 SYDVKM. V gave up 2 bases and J gave up 5 bases; unmatched junction bases: 6. The CDR3 contains 14 residues.

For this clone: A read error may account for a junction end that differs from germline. CDR3 residues: CASSFSTRPGFCPF. CDR3 nucleotide sequence: TGTGCCAGCAGTTTTTCTACCCGCCCCGGTTTCTGCCCCTTC. The chain has TRBV28 and TRBJ1-2, with D uncertain. Germline CDR1 and CDR2: MDHEN and SYDVKM. The CDR3 runs to 14 residues.

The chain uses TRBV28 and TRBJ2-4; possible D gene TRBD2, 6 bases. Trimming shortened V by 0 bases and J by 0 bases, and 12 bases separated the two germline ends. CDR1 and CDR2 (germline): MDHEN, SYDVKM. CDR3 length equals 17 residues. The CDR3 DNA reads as TGTGCCAGCAGTTTATGGGCTAGCGTAATAGCCAAAAACATTCAGTACTTC. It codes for CASSLWASVIAKNIQYF.

The CDR3 sequence is CASSNRFPSGYEQYF. The CDR3 coding sequence is TGTGCCAGCAGCAACAGGTTTCCCTCAGGCTACGAGCAGTACTTC. The chain combines TRBV5-6 with TRBJ2-7, with D possibly being TRBD1 (5 bases). This CDR3 has 15 residues. Germline V gives CDR1 SGHDT, CDR2 YYEEEE. Trimming took 4 bases from V and 3 from J, leaving 17 bases between them.

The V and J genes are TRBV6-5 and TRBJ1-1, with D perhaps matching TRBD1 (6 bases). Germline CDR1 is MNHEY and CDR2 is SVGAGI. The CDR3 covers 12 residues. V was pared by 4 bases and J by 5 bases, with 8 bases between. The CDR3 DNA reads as TGTGCCAGCAGTTTCAGGGGAACTGAAGCTTTCTTT. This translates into CASSFRGTEAFF.

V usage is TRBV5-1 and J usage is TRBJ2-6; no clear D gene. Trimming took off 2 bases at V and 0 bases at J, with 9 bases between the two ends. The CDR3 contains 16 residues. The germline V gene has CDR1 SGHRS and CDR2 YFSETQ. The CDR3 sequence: CASSLWAFSGANVLTF. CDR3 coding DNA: TGCGCCAGCAGCTTATGGGCTTTCTCTGGGGCCAACGTCCTGACTTTC.

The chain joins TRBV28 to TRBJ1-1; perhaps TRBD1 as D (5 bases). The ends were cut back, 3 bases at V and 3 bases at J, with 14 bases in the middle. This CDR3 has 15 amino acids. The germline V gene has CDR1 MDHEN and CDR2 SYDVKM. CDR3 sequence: CASSFPRVRHTEAFF. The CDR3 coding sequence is TGTGCCAGCAGTTTCCCCAGGGTGCGGCACACTGAAGCTTTCTTT.

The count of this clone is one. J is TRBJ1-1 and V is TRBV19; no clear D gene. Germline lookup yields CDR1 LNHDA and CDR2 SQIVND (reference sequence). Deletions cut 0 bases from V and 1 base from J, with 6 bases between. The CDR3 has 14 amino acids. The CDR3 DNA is TGTGCCAGTAGTATAGATTTAGAGAACACTGAAGCTTTCTTT. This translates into CASSIDLENTEAFF.

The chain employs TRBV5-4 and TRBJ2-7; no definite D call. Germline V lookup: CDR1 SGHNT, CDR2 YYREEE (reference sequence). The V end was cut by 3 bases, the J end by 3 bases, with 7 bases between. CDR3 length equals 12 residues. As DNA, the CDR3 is TGTGCCAGCAGCTCCGTGGGCTACGAGCAGTACTTC. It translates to CASSSVGYEQYF. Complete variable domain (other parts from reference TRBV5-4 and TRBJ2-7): ETGVTQSPTHLIKTRGQQVTLRCSSQSGHNTVSWYQQALGQGPQFIFQYYREEENGRGNFPPRFSGLQFPNYSSELNVNALELDDSALYLCASSSVGYEQYFGPGTRLTVT.

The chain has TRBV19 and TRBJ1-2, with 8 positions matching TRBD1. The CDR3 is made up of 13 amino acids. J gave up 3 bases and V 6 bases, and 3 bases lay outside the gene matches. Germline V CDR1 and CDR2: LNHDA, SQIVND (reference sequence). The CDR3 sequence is CASREQGDYGYTF. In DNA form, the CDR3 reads TGTGCCAGTAGAGAACAGGGGGACTATGGCTACACCTTC.

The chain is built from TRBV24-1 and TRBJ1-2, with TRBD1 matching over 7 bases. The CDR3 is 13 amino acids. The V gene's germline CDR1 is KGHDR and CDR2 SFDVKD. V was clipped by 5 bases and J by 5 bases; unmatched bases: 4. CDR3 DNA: TGTGCCACCAGTGGGACAGGCAATTATGGCTACACCTTC. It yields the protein CATSGTGNYGYTF.

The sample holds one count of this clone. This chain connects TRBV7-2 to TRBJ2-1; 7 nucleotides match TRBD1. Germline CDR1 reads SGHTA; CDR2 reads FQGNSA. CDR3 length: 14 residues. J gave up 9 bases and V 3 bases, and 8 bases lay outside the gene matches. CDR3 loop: CASSLIEGAAEQFF. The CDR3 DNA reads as TGTGCCAGCAGCTTGATAGAGGGGGCGGCTGAGCAGTTCTTC. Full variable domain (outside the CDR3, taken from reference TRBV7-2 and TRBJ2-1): GAGVSQSPSNKVTEKGKDVELRCDPISGHTALYWYRQSLGQGLEFLIYFQGNSAPDKSGLPSDRFSAERTGGSVSTLTIQRTQQEDSAVYLCASSLIEGAAEQFFGPGTRLTVL.

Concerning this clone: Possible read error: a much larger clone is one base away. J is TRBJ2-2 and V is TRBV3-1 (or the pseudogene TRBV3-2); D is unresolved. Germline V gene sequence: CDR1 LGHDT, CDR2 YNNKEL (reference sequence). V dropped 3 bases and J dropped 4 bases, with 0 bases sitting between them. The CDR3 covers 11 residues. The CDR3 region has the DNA TGTGCCAGCAGCCACACCGGGGAGCTGTTTTTT. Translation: CASSHTGELFF.

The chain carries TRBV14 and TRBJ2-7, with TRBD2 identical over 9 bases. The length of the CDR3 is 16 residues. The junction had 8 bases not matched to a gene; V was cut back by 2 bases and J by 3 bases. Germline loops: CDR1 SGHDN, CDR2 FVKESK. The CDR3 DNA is TGTGCCAGCAGCCAACCCGGGTTAGCGGGAGTCTACGAGCAGTACTTC. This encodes CASSQPGLAGVYEQYF. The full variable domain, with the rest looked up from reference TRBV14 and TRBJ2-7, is EAGVTQFPSHSVIEKGQTVTLRCDPISGHDNLYWYRRVMGKEIKFLLHFVKESKQDESGMPNNRFLAERTGGTYSTLKVQPAELEDSGVYFCASSQPGLAGVYEQYFGPGTRLTVT.

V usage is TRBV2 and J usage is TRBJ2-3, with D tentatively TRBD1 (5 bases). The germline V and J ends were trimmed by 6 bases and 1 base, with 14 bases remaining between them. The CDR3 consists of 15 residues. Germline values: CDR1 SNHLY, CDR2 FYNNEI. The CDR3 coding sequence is TGTGCCAGCAGCGCAGGGCATGTCGGCACAGATACGCAGTATTTT. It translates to CASSAGHVGTDTQYF.

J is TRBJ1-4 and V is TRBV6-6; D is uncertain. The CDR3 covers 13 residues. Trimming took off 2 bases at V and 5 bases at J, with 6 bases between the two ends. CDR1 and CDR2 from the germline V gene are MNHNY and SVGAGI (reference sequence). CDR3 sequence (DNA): TGTGCCAGCAGTTACAGGAGAAATGAAAAACTGTTTTTT. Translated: CASSYRRNEKLFF.

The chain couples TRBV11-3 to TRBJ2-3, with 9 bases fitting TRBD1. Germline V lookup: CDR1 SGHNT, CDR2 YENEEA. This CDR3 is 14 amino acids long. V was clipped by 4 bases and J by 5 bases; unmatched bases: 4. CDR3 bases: TGTGCCAGCAGCTACAGGGGGCTAGTAGATACGCAGTATTTT. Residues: CASSYRGLVDTQYF.

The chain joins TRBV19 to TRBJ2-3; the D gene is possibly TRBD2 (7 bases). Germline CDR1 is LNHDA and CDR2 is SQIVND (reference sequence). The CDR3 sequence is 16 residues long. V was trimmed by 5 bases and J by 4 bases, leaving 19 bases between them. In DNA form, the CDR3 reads TGTGCCAGTAGTCCGTATTCGGGGGGCAAGGCAGATACGCAGTATTTT. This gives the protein CASSPYSGGKADTQYF.

DNA for the CDR3: TGCGCCAGCAGCTACTCCGGACGGCAGAACACTGAAGCTTTCTTT. This gives the protein CASSYSGRQNTEAFF. V is TRBV5-1 and J is TRBJ1-1, with unresolved D. Germline lookup yields CDR1 SGHRS and CDR2 YFSETQ. The CDR3 is made up of 15 amino acids. V lost 3 bases and J 1 base, leaving 13 bases between the germline ends.

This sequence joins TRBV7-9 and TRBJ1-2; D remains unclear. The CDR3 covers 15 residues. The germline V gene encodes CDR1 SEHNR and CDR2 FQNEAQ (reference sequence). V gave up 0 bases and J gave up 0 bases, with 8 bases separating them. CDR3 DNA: TGTGCCAGCAGCTTAGCATACAACTCTAACTATGGCTACACCTTC. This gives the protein CASSLAYNSNYGYTF.

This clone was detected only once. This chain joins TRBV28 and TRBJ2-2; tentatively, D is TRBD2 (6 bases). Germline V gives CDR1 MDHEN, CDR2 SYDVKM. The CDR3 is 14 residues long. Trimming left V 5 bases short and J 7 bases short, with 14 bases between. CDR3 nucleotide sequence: TGTGCCAGCAGTAGACTAGACTGGGGCGGGGAGCTGTTTTTT. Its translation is CASSRLDWGGELFF. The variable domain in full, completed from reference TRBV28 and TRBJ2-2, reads DVKVTQSSRYLVKRTGEKVFLECVQDMDHENMFWYRQDPGLGLRLIYFSYDVKMKEKGDIPEGYSVSREKKERFSLILESASTNQTSMYLCASSRLDWGGELFFGEGSRLTVL.

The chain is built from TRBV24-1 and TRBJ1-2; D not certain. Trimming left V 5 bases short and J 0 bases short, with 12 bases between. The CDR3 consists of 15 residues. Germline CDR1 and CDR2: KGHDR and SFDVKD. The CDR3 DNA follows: TGTGCCACCAGTGGGCCGGAGCTCGCTAACTATGGCTACACCTTC. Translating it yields CATSGPELANYGYTF.

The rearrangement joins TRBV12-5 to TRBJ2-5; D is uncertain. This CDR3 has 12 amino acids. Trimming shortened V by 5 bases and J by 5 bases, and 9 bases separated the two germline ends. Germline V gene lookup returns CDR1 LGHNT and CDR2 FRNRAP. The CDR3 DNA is TGTGCTAGTGGTACCGCCTGGGAGACCCAGTACTTC. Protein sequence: CASGTAWETQYF.

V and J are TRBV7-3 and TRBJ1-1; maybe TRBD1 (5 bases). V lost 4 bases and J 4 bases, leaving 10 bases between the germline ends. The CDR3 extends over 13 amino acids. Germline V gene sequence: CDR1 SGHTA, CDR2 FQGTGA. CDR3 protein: CASSSGRGTEAFF. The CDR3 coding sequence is TGTGCCAGCAGCTCCGGTAGGGGCACTGAAGCTTTCTTT.

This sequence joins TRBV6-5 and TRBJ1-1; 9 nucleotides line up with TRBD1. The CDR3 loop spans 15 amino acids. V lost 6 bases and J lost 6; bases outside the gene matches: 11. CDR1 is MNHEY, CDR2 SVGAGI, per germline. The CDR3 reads CASRLSNRGQAEAFF. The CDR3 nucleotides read TGTGCCAGCAGACTATCTAACAGGGGGCAGGCTGAAGCTTTCTTT.

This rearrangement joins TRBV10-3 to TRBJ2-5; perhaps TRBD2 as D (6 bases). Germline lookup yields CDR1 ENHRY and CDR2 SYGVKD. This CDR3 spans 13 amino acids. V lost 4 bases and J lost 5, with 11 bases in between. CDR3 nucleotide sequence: TGTGCCATCAGTGCGGGGGTTTGGGAGACCCAGTACTTC. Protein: CAISAGVWETQYF.

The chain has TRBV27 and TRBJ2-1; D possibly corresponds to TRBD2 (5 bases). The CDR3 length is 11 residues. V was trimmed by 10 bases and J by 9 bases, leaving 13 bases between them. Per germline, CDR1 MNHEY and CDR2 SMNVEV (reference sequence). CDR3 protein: CATLKRAEQFF. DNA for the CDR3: TGTGCCACCCTGAAGAGGGCTGAGCAGTTCTTC.